The 32 T cell receptor beta chains presented below share a single source sample, sequenced in a study of blood T cell repertoires in COVID-19. The data were produced by immunoSEQ multiplex PCR, yet TCRdb's version contains in-frame clones alone and is incomplete. The data hold about 210,000 clones, with almost 85% observed a single time. The sample taken for sequencing was peripheral blood. These receptors were obtained from a woman aged 40 to 55 with acute or convalescent COVID-19.

V is TRBV7-9 and J is TRBJ2-3; TRBD1 matches at 9 bases. Germline lookup yields CDR1 SEHNR and CDR2 FQNEAQ (reference sequence). CDR3 length: 15 residues. The V gene end was trimmed by 5 bases and the J gene end by 2 bases; junction bases not matched to a gene: 5. The DNA for the CDR3 is TGTGCCAGCAGCGACATACAGGGGGCCACAGATACGCAGTATTTT. Translated: CASSDIQGATDTQYF.

This clone showed up just once. The chain links TRBV19 to TRBJ2-7; 10 positions match TRBD1. This CDR3 has 15 amino acids. Germline V CDR1 and CDR2: LNHDA, SQIVND (reference sequence). J lost 5 bases, V lost 5 bases, and 9 bases had no gene match. In DNA form, the CDR3 reads TGTGCCAGTAGTGCTTCCGGGACAGGGGTGGACGAGCAGTACTTC. It codes for CASSASGTGVDEQYF.

V and J are TRBV29-1 and TRBJ1-2, with 7 positions matching TRBD1. Unmatched junction bases numbered 11, after V lost 6 bases and J lost 4 bases. Germline V gives CDR1 SQVTM, CDR2 ANQGSEA. The CDR3 has 14 amino acids. The CDR3 DNA sequence: TGCAGCGTACAAGGACAGGTGGGGTCCTATGGCTACACCTTC. It translates to CSVQGQVGSYGYTF.

This chain links TRBV5-1 with TRBJ1-1, with D unresolved. The CDR3 consists of 14 residues. CDR1 is SGHRS, CDR2 YFSETQ, per germline. V lost 3 bases to trimming and J lost 5 bases, with 14 bases between them. The CDR3 nucleotides are TGCGCCAGCAGCTGGAGGACTCCTGTTACTGAAGCTTTCTTT. Translated, it gives CASSWRTPVTEAFF. Looking up the rest from reference TRBV5-1 and TRBJ1-1 gives the full variable domain: KAGVTQTPRYLIKTRGQQVTLSCSPISGHRSVSWYQQTPGQGLQFLFEYFSETQRNKGNFPGRFSGRQFSNSRSEMNVSTLELGDSALYLCASSWRTPVTEAFFGQGTRLTVV.

The gene calls are TRBV7-9 and TRBJ1-1, with 8 bases lining up with TRBD1. The CDR3 runs to 14 residues. In germline, CDR1 is SEHNR, CDR2 FQNEAQ (reference sequence). Trimming cost V 8 bases and J 4 bases; bases outside gene matches: 9. This chain's CDR3 is CASLITGGVTEAFF. CDR3 DNA: TGTGCCAGCCTAATTACAGGGGGGGTCACTGAAGCTTTCTTT.

The J gene is TRBJ2-7, the V gene TRBV29-1; D possibly corresponds to TRBD2 (5 bases). Trimming left V 4 bases short and J 5 bases short, with 15 bases between. The CDR3 covers 13 residues. CDR1 and CDR2 from the germline V gene are SQVTM and ANQGSEA. The CDR3 sequence: CSVAGKLMDEQYF. The CDR3 DNA reads as TGCAGCGTTGCCGGGAAATTGATGGACGAGCAGTACTTC.

The chain uses TRBV7-3 and TRBJ2-1; D unclear. The CDR3 has 13 amino acids. The V end was cut by 5 bases, the J end by 4 bases, with 9 bases between. The V gene's germline CDR1 is SGHTA and CDR2 FQGTGA. CDR3 DNA sequence: TGTGCCAGCAGCCCGAATACTTACAATGAGCAGTTCTTC. This encodes CASSPNTYNEQFF.

This chain connects TRBV30 to TRBJ2-2; D remains ambiguous. V was shortened by 2 bases and J by 4 bases, with 8 bases between the two germline ends. The CDR3 is 13 amino acids. Looked up from germline, CDR1 is GTSNPN and CDR2 is SVGIG (reference sequence). CDR3 bases: TGTGCCTGGAGTAGAGCGACCACCGGGGAGCTGTTTTTT. It encodes CAWSRATTGELFF.

V gene TRBV25-1 combines with J gene TRBJ1-1; no clear D. Germline V gives CDR1 MGHDK, CDR2 SYGVNS. The length of the CDR3 is 13 residues. V shed 1 base and J shed 1 base, with 4 bases lying between them. In DNA, the CDR3 is TGTGCCAGCAGTGAATCGGGGAACACTGAAGCTTTCTTT. Amino acids: CASSESGNTEAFF.

The rearrangement joins TRBV4-1 to TRBJ1-1; 7 nucleotides match TRBD1. Losses at the gene ends were 0 bases for V and 6 bases for J; bases not matched to a gene: 16. The CDR3 has 18 residues. Germline CDR1 and CDR2: MGHRA and YSYEKL. CDR3: CASSQDSPPRQGRAEAFF. The CDR3 bases are TGCGCCAGCAGCCAAGATTCCCCCCCTAGACAGGGCAGGGCTGAAGCTTTCTTT.

This chain uses TRBV4-1 with TRBJ1-1; TRBD1 matches at 7 bases. The CDR3 is made up of 17 amino acids. J lost 1 base, V lost 4 bases, and 12 bases had no gene match. Germline-derived CDR1 and CDR2 are MGHRA and YSYEKL. CDR3 residues: CASSPQGGAPSNTEAFF. The CDR3 bases are TGCGCCAGCAGCCCTCAGGGGGGCGCGCCCTCGAACACTGAAGCTTTCTTT.

The chain is built from TRBV4-1 and TRBJ2-7, with TRBD2 identical over 9 bases. CDR3 size: 15 residues. Germline V gene lookup returns CDR1 MGHRA and CDR2 YSYEKL. The V and J ends lost 1 base and 2 bases, in that order; junction bases with no gene match: 3. CDR3 nucleotides: TGCGCCAGCAGCCAAGTAGCGGGGGAGACCTACGAGCAGTACTTC. Amino acid sequence: CASSQVAGETYEQYF.

CDR3 protein: CASSRDRDYEQYF. CDR3 bases: TGCGCCAGCAGCCGGGACAGGGACTACGAGCAGTACTTC. The chain couples TRBV10-2 to TRBJ2-7; 9 bases agree with TRBD1. This CDR3 spans 13 amino acids. CDR1 and CDR2 (germline): WSHSY, SAAADI. V lost 6 bases, J lost 3 bases, and 3 bases stayed unmatched.

The J gene is TRBJ1-2, the V gene TRBV4-2, with TRBD1 as a possible D gene (6 bases). CDR1 is LGHNA, CDR2 YNFKEQ, per germline. V shed 0 bases and J shed 2 bases, with 16 bases lying between them. This CDR3 is built from 17 residues. CDR3 residues: CASSQETTGPANYGYTF. For the CDR3, the DNA is TGTGCCAGCAGCCAAGAGACTACAGGGCCGGCCAACTATGGCTACACCTTC.

This clone showed up many times. Compared with germline, one end of the junction differs, possibly owing to a read error. The V gene is TRBV7-9, the J gene TRBJ2-3; D ambiguous. The germline V gene encodes CDR1 SEHNR and CDR2 FQNEAQ (reference sequence). The CDR3 is made up of 15 amino acids. The DNA for the CDR3 is TGTGCCAGCAGCCCTGCAGTGGGTGCGGATTATACCCAGTATTTT. It specifies CASSPAVGADYTQYF.

This clone turned up a few times. The rearrangement links TRBV3-1 (or the pseudogene TRBV3-2) to TRBJ1-2; possibly TRBD1 for D (5 bases). Trimming took off 3 bases at V and 4 bases at J, with 18 bases between the two ends. The CDR3 is 16 amino acids. The germline CDR1 and CDR2 sequences are LGHDT and YNNKEL (reference sequence). The CDR3 spells CASSHRGGRVSYGYTF. CDR3 DNA: TGTGCCAGCAGCCATAGGGGTGGTAGGGTGAGCTATGGCTACACCTTC.

This clone occurred once. The J gene is TRBJ2-1, the V gene TRBV4-1; D remains unclear. This CDR3 spans 13 amino acids. V lost 5 bases and J 3 bases, leaving 8 bases between the germline ends. CDR1 is MGHRA and CDR2 is YSYEKL in the germline V gene. DNA of the CDR3: TGCGCCAGCAGCGGCACCGTCTACAATGAGCAGTTCTTC. Its translation is CASSGTVYNEQFF.

As for this clone: The same CDR3 arises from other DNA sequences in this sample as well. This rearrangement joins TRBV3-1 (or the pseudogene TRBV3-2) to TRBJ2-7; 11 positions agree with TRBD2. Germline V gene lookup returns CDR1 LGHDT and CDR2 YNNKEL (reference sequence). With V trimmed by 4 bases and J by 4 bases, 3 bases remained unmatched. CDR3 size: 14 residues. The CDR3 DNA reads TGTGCCAGCAGCCTAGCGGGGGGGCCTTACGAGCAGTACTTC. This gives the protein CASSLAGGPYEQYF.

The rearrangement uses TRBV27 and TRBJ2-5; 13 bases align to TRBD2. This CDR3 has 19 amino acids. Germline loops: CDR1 MNHEY, CDR2 SMNVEV (reference sequence). The trim removed 4 bases at V and 2 bases at J, leaving 13 bases unmatched. The CDR3 loop reads CASSSQGTSGRAGQETQYF. The CDR3 bases are TGTGCCAGCAGTTCCCAAGGCACTAGCGGGAGGGCCGGGCAAGAGACCCAGTACTTC.

The V and J genes are TRBV6-5 and TRBJ1-6, with D perhaps matching TRBD1 (5 bases). Germline CDR1 MNHEY, CDR2 SVGAGI. The CDR3 has 15 amino acids. With 5 bases removed from V and 8 bases from J, the gap between germline ends came to 16 bases. This chain's CDR3 is CASSRGTFAYSPLHF. CDR3 nucleotides: TGTGCCAGCAGTAGGGGTACTTTTGCTTATTCACCCCTCCACTTT.

The chain employs TRBV6-5 and TRBJ2-7, with 7 bases that match TRBD2. Per germline, CDR1 MNHEY and CDR2 SVGAGI. This CDR3 contains 14 residues. Trimming took 6 bases from V and 2 from J; bases not matched to a gene: 7. CDR3 region: CASSQRLAPYEQYF. CDR3 DNA: TGTGCCAGCAGCCAGAGACTAGCCCCCTACGAGCAGTACTTC.

The chain uses TRBV2 and TRBJ2-7; 8 bases are a match to TRBD1. This CDR3 spans 15 amino acids. Germline CDR1 and CDR2: SNHLY and FYNNEI. The ends lost 4 bases at V and 4 bases at J; junction bases unmatched: 9. Here the CDR3 reads CASSAVRGQKYEQYF. The CDR3 DNA reads TGTGCCAGCAGTGCCGTCAGGGGGCAAAAGTACGAGCAGTACTTC. The variable domain in full, with the rest retrieved from reference TRBV2 and TRBJ2-7, is EPEVTQTPSHQVTQMGQEVILRCVPISNHLYFYWYRQILGQKVEFLVSFYNNEISEKSEIFDDQFSVERPDGSNFTLKIRSTKLEDSAMYFCASSAVRGQKYEQYFGPGTRLTVT.

The chain couples TRBV7-2 to TRBJ1-1; possible D gene TRBD1, 5 bases. In germline, CDR1 is SGHTA, CDR2 FQGNSA. The CDR3 consists of 19 residues. Between the trimmed V and J ends, which lost 3 bases and 5 bases, there was a span of 28 bases. The CDR3 protein is CASSFMVYLGGRGWTEAFF. The CDR3 DNA sequence: TGTGCCAGCAGCTTTATGGTGTACTTGGGGGGTCGGGGTTGGACTGAAGCTTTCTTT.

The chain couples TRBV5-1 to TRBJ1-3; TRBD1 might be the D (6 bases). From germline, CDR1 is SGHRS and CDR2 YFSETQ. The CDR3 runs 15 residues. V gave up 2 bases and J gave up 2 bases, with 11 bases separating them. The CDR3 bases are TGCGCCAGCAGCTTAGACAGGATTCCTGGAAACACCATATATTTT. This codes for CASSLDRIPGNTIYF.

This clone was seen a handful of times. This chain connects TRBV10-2 to TRBJ2-7; 10 nucleotides match TRBD2. Germline V CDR1 and CDR2: WSHSY, SAAADI. The CDR3 contains 16 residues. Trimming removed 3 bases from V and 4 bases from J; junction bases left unmatched: 9. The CDR3 DNA sequence: TGCGCCAGCAGTGACCAGGGACTAGCGAACTTATACGAGCAGTACTTC. It encodes CASSDQGLANLYEQYF.

The chain employs TRBV5-1 and TRBJ1-5; TRBD1 matches at 7 bases. After removal of 1 base from V and 3 bases from J, the junction contained 4 bases not matched to a gene. CDR3 length: 15 residues. Germline V lookup: CDR1 SGHRS, CDR2 YFSETQ. For the CDR3, the DNA is TGCGCCAGCAGCTTGCGGGACAGCTTCAATCAGCCCCAGCATTTT. Amino acids: CASSLRDSFNQPQHF.

The gene calls are TRBV3-1 (or the pseudogene TRBV3-2) and TRBJ2-1; 13 nucleotides line up with TRBD2. The CDR3 length is 14 residues. The ends lost 5 bases at V and 8 bases at J; junction bases unmatched: 3. Germline CDR1 LGHDT, CDR2 YNNKEL (reference sequence). The CDR3 DNA reads TGTGCCAGCAGCTGGACTAGCGGGAGTGATGAGCAGTTCTTC. This translates into CASSWTSGSDEQFF.

The chain employs TRBV5-1 and TRBJ2-3; 8 bases map to TRBD2. Trimming at V came to 4 bases and at J to 2 bases, leaving 12 bases not matched to a gene. This CDR3 is built from 17 residues. CDR1 is SGHRS, CDR2 YFSETQ, per germline. The CDR3 nucleotides read TGCGCCAGCAGCCCACGGGGTAGCGGGGACTTCACAGATACGCAGTATTTT. Its protein product is CASSPRGSGDFTDTQYF.

The V gene is TRBV2, the J gene TRBJ1-1, with 9 positions matching TRBD1. The V and J ends lost 7 bases and 1 base, in that order; junction bases with no gene match: 4. The CDR3 is made up of 14 amino acids. The germline CDR1 and CDR2 sequences are SNHLY and FYNNEI. The CDR3, as DNA: TGTGCCAGCAACCGGGACAGGGCGAACACTGAAGCTTTCTTT. Its translation is CASNRDRANTEAFF.

The rearrangement joins TRBV14 to TRBJ2-1; 7 bases align to TRBD2. CDR1 SGHDN and CDR2 FVKESK come from the germline V gene. The J segment lost 7 bases and the V segment lost 4 bases, leaving 13 bases of the junction unmatched. The CDR3 has 16 residues. The CDR3 DNA reads as TGTGCCAGCAGCCCAAGCGCGTGGGCGGGAGTAAATGAGCAGTTCTTC. It yields the protein CASSPSAWAGVNEQFF. The full variable domain, in which reference TRBV14 and TRBJ2-1 provide the parts outside the CDR3, is EAGVTQFPSHSVIEKGQTVTLRCDPISGHDNLYWYRRVMGKEIKFLLHFVKESKQDESGMPNNRFLAERTGGTYSTLKVQPAELEDSGVYFCASSPSAWAGVNEQFFGPGTRLTVL.

J is TRBJ1-2 and V is TRBV2, with D unclear. The CDR3 consists of 11 residues. Germline CDR1 reads SNHLY; CDR2 reads FYNNEI. Trimming stripped 8 bases from V and 6 bases from J, with 10 bases between. For the CDR3, the DNA is TGTGCCAGCTTCAACGGGGATGGCTACACCTTC. It codes for CASFNGDGYTF.

About this clone: Other DNA sequences from this sample encode an identical CDR3 as well. V gene TRBV6-2 or TRBV6-3 combines with J gene TRBJ1-1; 8 bases are shared with TRBD1. Germline trimming cut 2 bases from V and 6 bases from J; bases unmatched to any gene: 2. This CDR3 has 13 amino acids. Per germline, CDR1 MNHEY and CDR2 SVGEGT. This CDR3 is CASSYGTGAEAFF. The CDR3 region has the DNA TGTGCCAGCAGTTACGGGACAGGAGCTGAAGCTTTCTTT.